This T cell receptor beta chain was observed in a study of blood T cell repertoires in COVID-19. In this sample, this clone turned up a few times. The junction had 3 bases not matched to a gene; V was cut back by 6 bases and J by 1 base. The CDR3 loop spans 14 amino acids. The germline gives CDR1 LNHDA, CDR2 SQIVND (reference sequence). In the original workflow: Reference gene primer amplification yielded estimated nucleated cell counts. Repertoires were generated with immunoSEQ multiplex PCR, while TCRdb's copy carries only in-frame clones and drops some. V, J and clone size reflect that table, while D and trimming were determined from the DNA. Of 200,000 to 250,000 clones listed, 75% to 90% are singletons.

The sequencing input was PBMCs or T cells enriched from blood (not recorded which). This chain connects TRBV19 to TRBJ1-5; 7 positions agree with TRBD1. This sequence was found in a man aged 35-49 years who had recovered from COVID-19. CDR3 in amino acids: CASRLQGSNQPQHF. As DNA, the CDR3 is TGTGCCAGTAGGTTACAGGGGAGCAATCAGCCCCAGCATTTT.